Listed below are T cell receptor beta chains from one sample, sequenced in a study of T-cell reconstitution after alpha-beta-depleted transplantation in children. Using its own MiXCR run on the PCR reads, TCRdb lists one record per CDR3 protein. The repertoire consists of about 690,000 distinct CDR3 sequences, with 16% occurring once and the leading ten covering around 0.96%. The sequences come from PBMCs from the stem cell graft donor, collected from the stem cell graft. Every receptor here comes from a human donor who donated a stem cell graft to a child with acute myeloid leukemia. Both conserved end residues are part of each CDR3. The D gene is left open where the match is weak. Some rows have no size entry. The others give once, few or many, or a class for an expanded clone.

D gene | clone size | J gene | V gene | CDR3 protein | CDR3 DNA
TRBD2 | many | TRBJ2-1 | TRBV20-1 | CSATLAGGLNEQFF | TGCAGTGCTACCCTAGCGGGGGGCCTTAATGAGCAGTTCTTC
TRBD1 | few | TRBJ2-1 | TRBV24-1 | CATSGQGAYTEQFF | TGTGCCACCAGTGGACAGGGGGCCTATACTGAGCAGTTCTTC
TRBD2 | - | TRBJ2-1 | TRBV7-9 | CASSFPSSGGRNEQFF | TGTGCCAGCAGCTTTCCCTCTAGCGGGGGGCGCAATGAGCAGTTCTTC
- | many | TRBJ1-1 | TRBV29-1 | CSAKTQPMNTEAFF | TGCAGCGCTAAGACACAACCCATGAACACTGAAGCTTTCTTT
- | few | TRBJ2-1 | TRBV7-9 | CASSLVIIPSSDNEQFF | TGTGCCAGCAGCTTAGTAATTATCCCCTCTAGTGACAATGAGCAGTTCTTC
TRBD2 | - | TRBJ2-1 | TRBV7-2 | CASSPEASGGIRQFF | TGTGCCAGCAGCCCCGAGGCTAGCGGGGGGATCCGGCAGTTCTTC
TRBD2 | many | TRBJ2-1 | TRBV29-1 | CSVGRAGGTSDEQFF | TGCAGCGTTGGTCGAGCGGGGGGGACCTCGGATGAGCAGTTCTTC
- | - | TRBJ1-5 | TRBV4-2 | CASSPNREPDYSNQPQHF | TGTGCCAGCAGCCCGAACAGGGAGCCGGATTATAGCAATCAGCCCCAGCATTTT
TRBD1 | - | TRBJ1-1 | TRBV9 | CASSPGQGFVKAFF | TGTGCCAGCAGCCCTGGACAGGGGTTCGTGAAGGCTTTCTTT
- | few | TRBJ2-7 | TRBV7-2 | CASTLGQGVYEQYF | TGTGCCAGCACCTTAGGGCAGGGTGTCTACGAGCAGTACTTC
- | many | TRBJ2-3 | TRBV20-1 | CSAERGGPYTDTQYF | TGCAGTGCCGAGAGGGGGGGACCTTACACAGATACGCAGTATTTT
- | many | TRBJ2-4 | TRBV20-1 | CSARDFGTAGNIQYF | TGCAGTGCTAGAGATTTCGGGACGGCTGGGAACATTCAGTACTTC
- | - | TRBJ1-5 | TRBV28 | CASSLPLNQPQHF | TGTGCCAGCAGTTTGCCTCTCAATCAGCCCCAGCATTTT
- | - | TRBJ1-2 | TRBV20-1 | CSAPGHLANYGYTF | TGCAGTGCCCCCGGACATCTAGCTAACTATGGCTACACCTTC
- | - | TRBJ2-7 | TRBV7-2 | CASSFGLAGYEQYF | TGTGCCAGCAGCTTTGGGCTAGCAGGCTACGAGCAGTACTTC
- | many | TRBJ1-1 | TRBV7-8 | CASSPARVGNTEAFF | TGTGCCAGCAGCCCCGCCAGGGTGGGGAACACTGAAGCTTTCTTT
- | few | TRBJ1-2 | TRBV7-2 | CASSRSVKVGGYTF | TGTGCCAGCAGCCGATCAGTGAAGGTCGGTGGCTACACCTTC
TRBD1 | - | TRBJ2-3 | TRBV4-3 | CASSQGLPGQRSTDTQYF | TGCGCCAGCAGCCAAGGGCTTCCGGGACAGAGGAGCACAGATACGCAGTATTTT
- | - | TRBJ2-3 | TRBV29-1 | CSVDLLQGTYTDTQYF | TGCAGCGTTGACCTCTTACAGGGTACATACACAGATACGCAGTATTTT
- | many | TRBJ2-2 | TRBV20-1 | CSARSMGRNTGELFF | TGCAGTGCTAGATCCATGGGGAGGAACACCGGGGAGCTGTTTTTT
- | - | TRBJ2-5 | TRBV7-3 | CASSFNRGETQYF | TGTGCCAGCAGCTTCAATCGGGGGGAGACCCAGTACTTC
- | many | TRBJ1-5 | TRBV20-1 | CSALRGGRNQPQHF | TGCAGTGCGCTACGGGGAGGTCGCAATCAGCCCCAGCATTTT
- | few | TRBJ1-1 | TRBV25-1 | CASSEWGARRKTEAFF | TGTGCCAGCAGTGAATGGGGAGCGCGGAGGAAGACTGAAGCTTTCTTT
TRBD1 | - | TRBJ2-5 | TRBV18 | CASSSRGYPPQETQYF | TGTGCCAGCTCATCCAGGGGGTACCCCCCCCAAGAGACCCAGTACTTC
- | many | TRBJ2-2 | TRBV12-3/TRBV12-4 | CASSLDGGSRGELFF | TGTGCCAGCAGTTTGGATGGAGGCTCGCGCGGGGAGCTGTTTTTT
- | few | TRBJ1-2 | TRBV3-1 | CASSQARTAYGYTF | TGTGCCAGCAGCCAAGCTAGGACTGCGTATGGCTACACCTTC
TRBD1 | - | TRBJ2-2 | TRBV12-3/TRBV12-4 | CASTRTGGFTGELFF | TGTGCCAGCACCAGGACAGGGGGATTCACCGGGGAGCTGTTTTTT
- | - | TRBJ1-5 | TRBV20-1 | CSARFGTSNQPQHF | TGCAGTGCTAGATTCGGGACAAGTAATCAGCCCCAGCATTTT
- | many | TRBJ1-6 | TRBV7-2 | CASGGPGSSPLHF | TGTGCCAGCGGAGGACCTGGGAGTTCACCCCTCCACTTT
- | many | TRBJ1-3 | TRBV6-1 | CASSDSRAGGNTIYF | TGTGCCAGCAGTGACAGCCGCGCGGGCGGAAACACCATATATTTT
- | few | TRBJ1-2 | TRBV20-1 | CSARAEGGVDGYTF | TGCAGTGCTAGAGCTGAGGGAGGGGTGGATGGCTACACCTTC
TRBD1 | - | TRBJ2-1 | TRBV18 | CASSPPATGVYNEQFF | TGTGCCAGCTCACCACCGGCGACAGGGGTTTACAATGAGCAGTTCTTC
- | few | TRBJ1-1 | TRBV4-3 | CASSQEAARPAFF | TGCGCCAGCAGCCAAGAGGCGGCCCGGCCAGCTTTCTTT
- | many | TRBJ2-3 | TRBV29-1 | CSVRQVLTDTQYF | TGCAGCGTCCGACAGGTGCTCACAGATACGCAGTATTTT
- | - | TRBJ1-6 | TRBV20-1 | CSARSASQGNSPLHF | TGCAGTGCTAGAAGTGCCAGTCAGGGAAATTCACCCCTCCACTTT
- | - | TRBJ1-2 | TRBV20-1 | CCASPGQSLNNYGYTF | TGCTGTGCTAGTCCGGGGCAGAGCCTCAACAACTATGGCTACACCTTC
TRBD1 | - | TRBJ1-5 | TRBV12-3/TRBV12-4 | CASRAGGSNQPQHF | TGTGCCAGCAGAGCAGGGGGGAGCAATCAGCCCCAGCATTTT
- | few | TRBJ2-3 | TRBV5-1 | CASRRAPSTDTQYF | TGCGCCAGCAGAAGGGCCCCTAGCACAGATACGCAGTATTTT
- | - | TRBJ1-1 | TRBV7-9 | CASSPPKGLRENTEAFF | TGTGCCAGCAGCCCTCCGAAGGGGCTGAGGGAGAACACTGAAGCTTTCTTT
- | - | TRBJ2-2 | TRBV12-2 | CASRLIRVHHTGELFF | TGTGCAAGTCGCTTAATTAGGGTGCATCACACCGGGGAGCTGTTTTTT
TRBD2 | - | TRBJ2-1 | TRBV29-1 | CSASTSGGALEQFF | TGCAGCGCATCTACTAGCGGGGGGGCCCTTGAGCAGTTCTTC
- | few | TRBJ2-5 | TRBV5-1 | CASSLGYSPEETQYF | TGCGCCAGCAGCTTGGGTTATTCTCCTGAAGAGACCCAGTACTTC
TRBD1 | few | TRBJ1-5 | TRBV12-3/TRBV12-4 | CASSPDRGLQPQHF | TGTGCCAGCAGTCCCGACAGGGGACTTCAGCCCCAGCATTTT
- | - | TRBJ2-3 | TRBV6-1 | CASSEVGYTDTQYF | TGTGCCAGCAGTGAAGTTGGCTACACAGATACGCAGTATTTT
- | many | TRBJ1-2 | TRBV20-1 | CSAREGGVGYTF | TGCAGTGCTAGAGAGGGAGGGGTCGGCTACACCTTC
TRBD1 | - | TRBJ2-6 | TRBV10-3 | CAISEGVGQGVSGANVLTF | TGTGCCATCAGTGAAGGTGTGGGACAGGGTGTTTCTGGGGCCAACGTCCTGACTTTC